The 22 T cell receptor beta chains in this list originate from one sample, sequenced in a study of T cell changes during pregnancy in multiple sclerosis. Assay: immunoSEQ multiplex PCR; the TCRdb copy retains only in-frame clones and omits some. This table holds under 70,000 clones, 91% found once. The input for sequencing was peripheral blood, taken after pregnancy. Source of these receptors: a female donor in good health, enrolled as a control in a pregnancy study.

V is TRBV19 and J is TRBJ1-5; 10 nucleotides agree with TRBD1. CDR1 is LNHDA and CDR2 is SQIVND in the germline V gene (reference sequence). The CDR3 totals 17 residues. The V and J ends lost 6 bases and 4 bases, in that order; junction bases with no gene match: 12. CDR3 protein: CASSPGGGQGLNQPQHF. DNA for the CDR3: TGTGCCAGTAGCCCCGGGGGGGGACAGGGGCTAAATCAGCCCCAGCATTTT.

CDR3 sequence reads: CASSQAVRQLTGEKLFF. The CDR3 DNA sequence: TGCGCCAGCAGCCAAGCCGTACGACAGCTAACCGGGGAAAAACTGTTTTTT. The J gene is TRBJ1-4, the V gene TRBV4-3; D possibly corresponds to TRBD1 (5 bases). Trimming removed 1 base from V and 8 bases from J, with 20 bases in between. Germline lookup yields CDR1 LGHNA and CDR2 YSLEER. This CDR3 has 17 amino acids.

The chain carries TRBV7-8 and TRBJ2-5; weak D call: TRBD1 (6 bases). The CDR3 covers 13 residues. Trimming pared 5 bases from V and 5 bases from J, leaving 12 bases between. The germline V gene encodes CDR1 SGHVS and CDR2 FQNEAQ. In DNA, the CDR3 is TGTGCCAGCAGCCCTCAGGGGCGGGAGACCCAGTACTTC. Its protein product is CASSPQGRETQYF.

This rearrangement joins TRBV7-8 to TRBJ1-1; D remains unclear. This CDR3 comprises 13 residues. Germline V lookup: CDR1 SGHVS, CDR2 FQNEAQ. V was trimmed by 7 bases and J by 1 base, leaving 10 bases between them. This CDR3 is CASNFGENTEAFF. CDR3 DNA: TGTGCCAGCAACTTCGGGGAGAACACTGAAGCTTTCTTT.

V gene TRBV5-6 combines with J gene TRBJ1-2, with 10 nucleotides matching TRBD1. V lost 3 bases to trimming and J lost 8 bases; unmatched junction nucleotides: 4. The CDR3 runs to 13 residues. The germline V gene has CDR1 SGHDT and CDR2 YYEEEE. The CDR3 spells CASSWDRGGGYTF. DNA for the CDR3: TGTGCCAGCAGCTGGGACAGGGGTGGCGGCTACACCTTC.

The CDR3 here is CASRYGTSGSYEQYF. The CDR3 coding sequence is TGTGCCAGCAGATATGGGACTAGCGGTTCCTACGAGCAGTACTTC. This chain uses TRBV5-6 with TRBJ2-7; TRBD2 agrees at 11 bases. CDR3 length: 15 amino acids. J lost 1 base, V lost 5 bases, and 5 bases had no gene match. Germline V gene lookup returns CDR1 SGHDT and CDR2 YYEEEE.

The chain carries TRBV6-5 and TRBJ1-5; tentative D call: TRBD1 (6 bases). V dropped 6 bases and J dropped 0 bases, with 12 bases sitting between them. The length of the CDR3 is 15 residues. Germline loops: CDR1 MNHEY, CDR2 SVGAGI. DNA of the CDR3: TGTGCCAGCAGCCCCGGGACATATAGCAATCAGCCCCAGCATTTT. Translation gives CASSPGTYSNQPQHF.

This chain uses TRBV9 with TRBJ2-5; 12 bases match TRBD2. The CDR3 totals 18 residues. V lost 0 bases, J lost 5 bases, and 11 bases stayed unmatched. Looked up from germline, CDR1 is SGDLS and CDR2 is YYNGEE. The CDR3 nucleotides are TGTGCCAGCAGCGTAGTCCCGACTAGCGGGGGTGTAGGGGAGACCCAGTACTTC. It is translated as CASSVVPTSGGVGETQYF. The entire variable domain, with the rest obtained from reference TRBV9 and TRBJ2-5, is as follows: DSGVTQTPKHLITATGQRVTLRCSPRSGDLSVYWYQQSLDQGLQFLIQYYNGEERAKGNILERFSAQQFPDLHSELNLSSLELGDSALYFCASSVVPTSGGVGETQYFGPGTRLLVL.

This sequence joins TRBV29-1 and TRBJ2-7, with unresolved D. V lost 4 bases to trimming and J lost 2 bases, with 6 bases between them. Germline assignment: CDR1 SQVTM and CDR2 ANQGSEA. There are 11 residues in the CDR3. In DNA form, the CDR3 reads TGCAGCGTTGGTATAGCCTACGAGCAGTACTTC. Translated: CSVGIAYEQYF.

V usage is TRBV9 and J usage is TRBJ2-2, with no clear D. CDR3 length: 13 amino acids. V was trimmed by 0 bases and J by 3 bases, leaving 3 bases between them. The germline gives CDR1 SGDLS, CDR2 YYNGEE. CDR3 in amino acids: CASSVAHTGELFF. The CDR3 DNA reads as TGTGCCAGCAGCGTAGCTCACACCGGGGAGCTGTTTTTT.

The rearrangement uses TRBV5-1 and TRBJ2-1, with TRBD1 matching over 8 bases. CDR3 length: 12 amino acids. The germline gives CDR1 SGHRS, CDR2 YFSETQ. Trimming took 4 bases from V and 12 from J; bases not matched to a gene: 6. The CDR3 sequence is CASSPGQGLQFF. The CDR3 DNA reads as TGCGCCAGCAGCCCAGGACAGGGACTGCAGTTCTTC.

V and J are TRBV10-3 and TRBJ1-2, with 8 bases matching TRBD1. The CDR3 is 16 amino acids. CDR1 and CDR2 from the germline V gene are ENHRY and SYGVKD. The ends lost 10 bases at V and 1 base at J; junction bases unmatched: 14. The CDR3 nucleotides read TGTGCCACAGGGGGCTTGGTCGACAGGGATAACTATGGCTACACCTTC. It specifies CATGGLVDRDNYGYTF.

This clone has just one count. The V call is TRBV11-3, the J call TRBJ2-5; TRBD1 is a possible D gene (5 bases). The germline V gene encodes CDR1 SGHNT and CDR2 YENEEA. Trimming took off 5 bases at V and 0 bases at J, with 10 bases between the two ends. The CDR3 extends over 14 amino acids. The CDR3 nucleotides read TGTGCCAGCAGCCCGACAGAGTACCAAGAGACCCAGTACTTC. Its protein is CASSPTEYQETQYF.

This rearrangement joins TRBV7-3 to TRBJ2-6; D is possibly TRBD1 (6 bases). The germline V and J ends were trimmed by 2 bases and 2 bases, with 10 bases remaining between them. The CDR3 consists of 16 residues. Germline lookup yields CDR1 SGHTA and CDR2 FQGTGA. CDR3 nucleotides: TGTGCCAGCAGCTTATTCAGGGGCGCTGGGGCCAACGTCCTGACTTTC. Translating gives CASSLFRGAGANVLTF.

V gene TRBV7-2 combines with J gene TRBJ1-5; 7 bases are shared with TRBD1. CDR3 length: 17 residues. J was trimmed by 6 bases and V by 1 base; bases with no gene match: 12. CDR1 is SGHTA and CDR2 is FQGNSA in the germline V gene. CDR3 DNA sequence: TGTGCCAGCAGCTTAGGTGGACGGACAGGTTGGGCTCAGCCCCAGCATTTT. Translated, it gives CASSLGGRTGWAQPQHF.

The chain has TRBV6-5 and TRBJ1-1, with D possibly TRBD1 on 5 matching bases. The CDR3 length is 11 residues. V was clipped by 6 bases and J by 8 bases, with 10 bases between them. Germline loops: CDR1 MNHEY, CDR2 SVGAGI. The CDR3 sequence is CASSRNREAFF. The CDR3 coding sequence is TGTGCCAGCAGCCGGAACAGGGAAGCTTTCTTT.

The chain carries TRBV5-1 and TRBJ2-3; no clear D. CDR3 size: 16 residues. Germline assignment: CDR1 SGHRS and CDR2 YFSETQ. Trimming removed 0 bases from V and 0 bases from J, with 11 bases in between. The DNA of the CDR3 is TGCGCCAGCAGCTTGGATGGGCTTTCTAGCACAGATACGCAGTATTTT. It codes for CASSLDGLSSTDTQYF.

This clone was observed a handful of times. This sequence joins TRBV11-2 and TRBJ1-2; D gene ambiguous. This CDR3 contains 13 residues. Germline-derived CDR1 and CDR2 are SGHAT and FQNNGV. The V end was cut by 2 bases, the J end by 7 bases, with 11 bases between. CDR3 sequence reads: CASSLSGEGGYTF. The CDR3 DNA reads as TGTGCCAGCAGCTTATCCGGGGAGGGTGGCTACACCTTC.

V usage is TRBV27 and J usage is TRBJ2-7; D unresolved. Trimming stripped 5 bases from V and 2 bases from J, with 10 bases between. CDR3 length equals 13 residues. CDR1 and CDR2 (germline): MNHEY, SMNVEV (reference sequence). As DNA, the CDR3 is TGTGCCAGCAGTATGGGCTCTCCCTACGAGCAGTACTTC. Translating it yields CASSMGSPYEQYF.

This chain joins TRBV7-8 and TRBJ1-5; D may be TRBD1 (5 bases). CDR1 SGHVS and CDR2 FQNEAQ come from the germline V gene. The CDR3 sequence is 15 residues long. The V end was cut by 8 bases, the J end by 2 bases, with 16 bases between. The chain's CDR3 is CASGVGGGGNQPQHF. CDR3 nucleotide sequence: TGTGCCAGCGGCGTGGGGGGAGGGGGCAATCAGCCCCAGCATTTT.

The gene calls are TRBV6-5 and TRBJ2-7; D gene unclear. Trimming removed 9 bases from V and 2 bases from J, with 11 bases in between. Germline V lookup: CDR1 MNHEY, CDR2 SVGAGI. This CDR3 contains 12 residues. CDR3 loop: CASLGSPYEQYF. The CDR3 region has the DNA TGTGCCAGTCTGGGTAGCCCCTACGAGCAGTACTTC.

The sample holds a few counts of this clone. The CDR3 sequence is CASSLGGRGTEAFF. CDR3 bases: TGTGCCAGCAGCCTAGGGGGCAGGGGCACTGAAGCTTTCTTT. The J gene is TRBJ1-1, the V gene TRBV7-3, with 7 bases that match TRBD1. The germline gives CDR1 SGHTA, CDR2 FQGTGA. Trimming removed 5 bases from V and 4 bases from J; junction bases left unmatched: 7. The CDR3 consists of 14 residues.